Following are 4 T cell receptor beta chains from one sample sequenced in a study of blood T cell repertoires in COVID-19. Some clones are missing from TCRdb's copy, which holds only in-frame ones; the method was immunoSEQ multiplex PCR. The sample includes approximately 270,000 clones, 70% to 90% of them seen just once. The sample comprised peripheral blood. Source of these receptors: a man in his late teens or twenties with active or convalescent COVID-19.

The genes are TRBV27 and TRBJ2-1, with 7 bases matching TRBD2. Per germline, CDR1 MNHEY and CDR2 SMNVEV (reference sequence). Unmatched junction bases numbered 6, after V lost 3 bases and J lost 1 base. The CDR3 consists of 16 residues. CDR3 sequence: CASSFPTGGSYNEQFF. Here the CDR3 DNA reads TGTGCCAGCAGTTTCCCCACCGGGGGGTCCTACAATGAGCAGTTCTTC.

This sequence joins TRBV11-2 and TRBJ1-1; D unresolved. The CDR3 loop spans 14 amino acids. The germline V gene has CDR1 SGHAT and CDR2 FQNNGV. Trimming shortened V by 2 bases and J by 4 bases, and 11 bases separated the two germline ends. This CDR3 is CASSLTLGSTEAFF. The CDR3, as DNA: TGTGCCAGCAGCTTAACCCTTGGGAGCACTGAAGCTTTCTTT.

The CDR3 spells CASSFIAGRDNEQFF. DNA for the CDR3: TGCGCCAGCAGCTTCATAGCGGGACGAGACAATGAGCAGTTCTTC. The rearrangement links TRBV5-1 to TRBJ2-1, with TRBD2 matching over 8 bases. Germline V gives CDR1 SGHRS, CDR2 YFSETQ. With 2 bases clipped from V and 5 bases from J, the junction kept 6 bases outside the gene matches. CDR3 length: 15 amino acids.

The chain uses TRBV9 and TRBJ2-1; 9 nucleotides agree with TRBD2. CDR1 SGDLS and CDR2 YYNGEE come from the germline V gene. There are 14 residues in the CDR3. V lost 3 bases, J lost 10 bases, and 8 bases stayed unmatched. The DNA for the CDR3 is TGTGCCAGCAGCGGAGGACTAGCGCGGGACGAGCAGTTCTTC. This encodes CASSGGLARDEQFF.